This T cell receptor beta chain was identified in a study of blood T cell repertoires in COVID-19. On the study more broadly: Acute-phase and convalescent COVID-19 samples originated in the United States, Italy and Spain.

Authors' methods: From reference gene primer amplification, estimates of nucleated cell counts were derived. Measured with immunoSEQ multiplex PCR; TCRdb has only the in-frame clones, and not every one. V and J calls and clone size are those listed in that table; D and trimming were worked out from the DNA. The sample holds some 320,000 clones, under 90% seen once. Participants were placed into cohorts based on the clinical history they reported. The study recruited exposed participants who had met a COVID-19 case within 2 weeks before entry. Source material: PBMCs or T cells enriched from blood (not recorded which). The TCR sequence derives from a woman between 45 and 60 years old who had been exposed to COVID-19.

CDR3 sequence (DNA): TGCAGTGCTAGTCGGCACCCAAGGGGTGGCTACACCTTC. Translating it yields CSASRHPRGGYTF. The V gene is TRBV20-1, the J gene TRBJ1-2, with a tentative D call TRBD1 (5 bases). This CDR3 comprises 13 residues. V gave up 3 bases and J gave up 7 bases, with 15 bases separating them. Germline assignment: CDR1 DFQATT and CDR2 SNEGSKA (reference sequence).